This TCR beta chain was obtained from a study of CD8 T cells in ankylosing spondylitis. V gave up 0 bases and J gave up 10 bases, with 14 bases separating them. The CDR3 contains 15 residues. CDR1 SGHRS and CDR2 YFSETQ come from the germline V gene. Quantitative 5'-RACE was performed with molecular barcodes, and it yielded the TCR beta libraries. MiXCR, run by TCRdb on the 5' RACE reads, gives a single entry per CDR3 protein. The repertoire has 250,000 to 300,000 distinct CDR3 sequences, around 20% of them found once; the top ten carry around 7.8%. The sequenced material came from blood, either unsorted or a sorted T cell fraction (not recorded which). This TCR was recovered from a male donor with ankylosing spondylitis or in good health (not recorded which). The chain is built from TRBV5-1 and TRBJ1-6, with D unresolved. The CDR3: CASSLDSGFGSPLHF. The CDR3 DNA is TGCGCCAGCAGCTTGGATTCAGGATTTGGCTCACCCCTCCACTTT.